This entry features one T cell receptor (beta chain) sequence. The data were taken from a study of blood T cell repertoires in COVID-19. Study in general: There were acute and convalescent COVID-19 samples, and they came from the United States, Italy and Spain. T cells, B-cell-depleted T cells, or PBMCs provided the cDNA or gDNA that served as material.

The assay was immunoSEQ multiplex PCR, and TCRdb's table has in-frame clones only and misses some. The profile shows tens of thousands of clones, 85% to 90% of them singletons. Per the germline V gene, CDR1 is SGHTA and CDR2 is FQGNSA. V was cut by 6 bases and J by 8 bases, with 23 bases left in between. CDR3 length: 16 residues. The sequenced material came from peripheral blood. The TCR was taken from a man aged 45-65 years with active COVID-19. The rearrangement links TRBV7-2 to TRBJ1-5; D may be TRBD1 (6 bases). The CDR3 loop reads CASSISDGGGREPQHF. The DNA for the CDR3 is TGTGCCAGCAGTATTTCCGACGGTGGGGGCAGGGAGCCCCAGCATTTT. Looking up the rest from reference TRBV7-2 and TRBJ1-5 gives the full variable domain: GAGVSQSPSNKVTEKGKDVELRCDPISGHTALYWYRQSLGQGLEFLIYFQGNSAPDKSGLPSDRFSAERTGGSVSTLTIQRTQQEDSAVYLCASSISDGGGREPQHFGDGTRLSIL.